The clone carrying this T cell receptor beta chain was found a few times. The antigen is undetermined. This sample was included in a study of identical twins. TCRdb ran MiXCR on the 5' RACE reads and lists one entry per CDR3 protein. The table records approximately 500,000 distinct CDR3 sequences, 20% to 30% of them present only once. Study-level results: Cord blood beta clonotypes that were abundant carried fewer insertions, and memory repertoires showed no such trend.

These sequences were also reported in another study, on T cells expressing NK-cell markers.

The material sequenced was CD4+ T cells sorted from blood. This TCR came from a woman aged 18-30 years in good health.

DNA of the CDR3: TGTGCCAGCAGTTCTAGGACCGGGGAGCTGTTTTTT. It specifies CASSSRTGELFF. The gene calls are TRBV6-2 or TRBV6-3 and TRBJ2-2; D is undetermined. The V end was cut by 4 bases, the J end by 5 bases, with 5 bases between. Germline V CDR1 and CDR2: MNHEY, SVGEGT. CDR3 length: 12 residues.